These T cell receptor beta chains were read from a single sample in a study of CD8 T cells in Susac syndrome. TCRdb processed the immunoSEQ multiplex PCR reads anew with MiXCR; each CDR3 protein has one entry. The data hold 150,000 to 200,000 distinct CDR3 sequences, with about 95% observed a single time. Sample: CD8+ T cells from PBMCs. Every receptor here comes from a human donor with multiple sclerosis. CDR3s include the opening cysteine and the closing phenylalanine or tryptophan. The D gene is left open where the match is weak. Where a row states a size, it is once, few, many or the class of an expanded clone; other rows omit it.

NA | TRBJ2-5 | NA | TRBV30 | TGTGCCTGGAGTGAGGACAGTAAAGAGACCCAGTACTTC | CAWSEDSKETQYF
NA | TRBJ2-7 | TRBD2 | TRBV14 | TGTGCCAGCAGCCAAGCAAGTACTAGCGGGAGCTCGCAGTACTTC | CASSQASTSGSSQYF
once | TRBJ1-1 | NA | TRBV29-1 | TGCAGCGTTGAAGATCTGGGGGGGGAGGTTTTGGTGCCTGAAGCTTTCTTT | CSVEDLGGEVLVPEAFF
NA | TRBJ2-1 | NA | TRBV23-1 | TGCGCCAGCAGTCGGTCGAGACTCTACAATGAGCAGTTCTTC | CASSRSRLYNEQFF
NA | TRBJ1-5 | NA | TRBV18 | TGTGCCAGCTCACCACCAGGGAATCTTGGGCAGCCCCAGCATTTT | CASSPPGNLGQPQHF
once | TRBJ2-7 | NA | TRBV2 | TGTGCCAGCAGTGAGCCCACCGGACTACGCGAAGGGGAGCAGTACTTC | CASSEPTGLREGEQYF
NA | TRBJ2-1 | TRBD2 | TRBV6-5 | TGTGCCAGCACCCTGACTAGCGGGGGCTCCAATGAGCAGTTCTTC | CASTLTSGGSNEQFF
NA | TRBJ1-6 | TRBD1 | TRBV7-9 | TGTGCCAGCGGAGCCCAGGGGGACGGGAATTCACCCCTCCACTTT | CASGAQGDGNSPLHF
NA | TRBJ2-5 | TRBD1 | TRBV20-1 | TGCAGTGCCCCGTATTCGGGACAGGGGGTCCGGGAGACCCAGTACTTC | CSAPYSGQGVRETQYF
NA | TRBJ1-4 | NA | TRBV9 | TGTGCCAGCAGCGCCCGGGAGACTGCAACTAATGAAAAACTGTTTTTT | CASSARETATNEKLFF
NA | TRBJ2-1 | TRBD2 | TRBV4-2 | TGTGCCAGCAGCCCCGGACTAGCTAGGGTTGAGCAGTTCTTC | CASSPGLARVEQFF
NA | TRBJ2-4 | NA | TRBV5-1 | TGCGCCAGCAGCCCGGAGGGGACGGCCAAAAACATTCAGTACTTC | CASSPEGTAKNIQYF
NA | TRBJ2-7 | NA | TRBV20-1 | TGCAGTGCTAGACGGAACTACGAGCAGTACTTC | CSARRNYEQYF
NA | TRBJ2-7 | TRBD2 | TRBV20-1 | TGCAGTGCTAGAGATCTCGCCCTAGCGGGGTACGAGCAGTACTTC | CSARDLALAGYEQYF
NA | TRBJ1-1 | NA | TRBV15 | TGTGCCACCAGCAGAGATCCTATAACGGAAGCTTTCTTT | CATSRDPITEAFF
NA | TRBJ2-3 | TRBD2 | TRBV20-1 | TGCAGTGCTAGAGATGGCGGGAGTTGGGTAGATACGCAGTATTTT | CSARDGGSWVDTQYF
NA | TRBJ1-6 | NA | TRBV27 | TGTGCCAGCAGGAATGGCGGAAATTCACCCCTCCACTTT | CASRNGGNSPLHF
NA | TRBJ2-5 | TRBD2 | TRBV13 | TGTGCCAGCAGCGGCTCGGGGGGTCGGGAGACCCAGTACTTC | CASSGSGGRETQYF
NA | TRBJ1-1 | NA | TRBV7-9 | TGTGCCAGCAGCTTAGGGGGAGAAACTGAAGCTTTCTTT | CASSLGGETEAFF
NA | TRBJ1-4 | NA | TRBV29-1 | TGCAGCGTTACGGCAGGGGAGAATGAAAAACTGTTTTTT | CSVTAGENEKLFF
NA | TRBJ2-1 | NA | TRBV27 | TGTGCCAGCAGTTGGGACTTTACTTACAATGAGCAGTTCTTC | CASSWDFTYNEQFF
NA | TRBJ2-7 | NA | TRBV19 | TGTGCCAGTAGTATATCGAGGGCAGAGCAGTACTTC | CASSISRAEQYF
NA | TRBJ2-7 | NA | TRBV5-1 | TGCGCCAGCAGCTGGGGACCTGGAGAGCAGTACTTC | CASSWGPGEQYF
NA | TRBJ1-5 | TRBD1 | TRBV12-3/TRBV12-4 | TGTGCCAGCAGTTCGACAGGGTCAGGGAATCAGCCCCAGCATTTT | CASSSTGSGNQPQHF
NA | TRBJ2-7 | NA | TRBV12-3/TRBV12-4 | TGTGCCAGCAGTTTAGCGGGAGTTGGGTACGAGCAGTACTTC | CASSLAGVGYEQYF
NA | TRBJ2-5 | NA | TRBV27 | TGTGCCAGCAGTTTCTCCTCCCAAGAGACCCAGTACTTC | CASSFSSQETQYF
few | TRBJ2-1 | NA | TRBV20-1 | TGCAGTGGAGGGCGGGAGCAGTTCTTC | CSGGREQFF
NA | TRBJ1-1 | NA | TRBV29-1 | TGCAGCGTGGACGGGGGAGACACTGAAGCTTTCTTT | CSVDGGDTEAFF
NA | TRBJ1-1 | TRBD1 | TRBV29-1 | TGCAGCGTTGGGAGACAGGGGGCCGTCGCTGAAGCTTTCTTT | CSVGRQGAVAEAFF
NA | TRBJ2-3 | TRBD2 | TRBV20-1 | TGCAGTGCTAGAGATTCCGGGGGGGCCGGAACGCAGTATTTT | CSARDSGGAGTQYF
NA | TRBJ2-3 | NA | TRBV28 | TGTGCCAACAAAGCTGTGGACACAGATACGCAGTATTTT | CANKAVDTDTQYF
NA | TRBJ1-5 | TRBD1 | TRBV19 | TGTGCCCTACGAGACAGGGGGAAGGGATCAGGCAATCAGCCCCAGCATTTT | CALRDRGKGSGNQPQHF
NA | TRBJ1-1 | NA | TRBV30 | TGTGCCTGGAGTGAATATAGGGAGTTTTGGGCTTTCTTT | CAWSEYREFWAFF
NA | TRBJ2-7 | NA | TRBV7-9 | TGTGCCAGCAGCTACAGGGAAACCCCGCCCTACGAGCAGTACTTC | CASSYRETPPYEQYF
NA | TRBJ2-5 | NA | TRBV28 | TGTGCCAGCAAAATCACGGTGGCGGAAGAGACCCAGTACTTC | CASKITVAEETQYF
NA | TRBJ2-1 | TRBD2 | TRBV4-1 | TGCGCCAGCAGCCTTCGCGGGGGGCGGATCAATGAGCAGTTCTTC | CASSLRGGRINEQFF
NA | TRBJ2-7 | TRBD1 | TRBV27 | TGTGCCAGCAGTGCCAGACAGGGGAATCGTGGCGAGCAGTACTTC | CASSARQGNRGEQYF
NA | TRBJ1-1 | TRBD1 | TRBV2 | TGTGCCAGCAGTGAACCCCAGGGGGCGGGTGAAGCTTTCTTT | CASSEPQGAGEAFF
NA | TRBJ2-3 | TRBD2 | TRBV20-1 | TGCAGTGCTAGGTGGGACGGAGGGAGGGTCACAGATACGCAGTATTTT | CSARWDGGRVTDTQYF
NA | TRBJ1-5 | NA | TRBV4-1 | TGCGCCAGCAGCCCCCCGGGGGGCGACAATCAGCCCCAGCATTTT | CASSPPGGDNQPQHF
NA | TRBJ1-1 | NA | TRBV3-1 | TGTGCCAGCAGCCAATTGGGGCCAGTCATGAACACTGAAGCTTTCTTT | CASSQLGPVMNTEAFF
NA | TRBJ1-1 | NA | TRBV23-1 | TGCGCCAGCCTAAATCATGGCAGGTGGACTGAAGCTTTCTTT | CASLNHGRWTEAFF
NA | TRBJ2-1 | NA | TRBV5-1 | TGCGCCAGCAGCTTCGTTGGCAATGAGCAGTTCTTC | CASSFVGNEQFF
NA | TRBJ2-7 | TRBD2 | TRBV28 | TGTGCCAGCAGAACGTCTAGCGGGACTCCCCACGAGCAGTACTTC | CASRTSSGTPHEQYF